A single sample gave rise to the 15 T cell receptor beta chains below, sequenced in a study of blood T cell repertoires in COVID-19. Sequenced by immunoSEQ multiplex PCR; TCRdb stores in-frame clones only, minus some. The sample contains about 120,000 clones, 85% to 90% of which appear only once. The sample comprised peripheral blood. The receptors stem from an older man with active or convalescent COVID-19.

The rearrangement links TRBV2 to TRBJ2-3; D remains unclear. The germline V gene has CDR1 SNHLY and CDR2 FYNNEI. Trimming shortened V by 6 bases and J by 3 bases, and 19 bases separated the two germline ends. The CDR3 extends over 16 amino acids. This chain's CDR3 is CASSGDISRITDTQYF. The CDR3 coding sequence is TGTGCCAGCAGCGGAGATATCAGTCGTATTACAGATACGCAGTATTTT.

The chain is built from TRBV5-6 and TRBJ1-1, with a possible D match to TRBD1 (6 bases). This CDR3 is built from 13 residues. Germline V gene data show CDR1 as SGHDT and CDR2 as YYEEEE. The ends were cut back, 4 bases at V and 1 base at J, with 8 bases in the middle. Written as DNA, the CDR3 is TGTGCCAGCAGCCCGGGACAGAACACTGAAGCTTTCTTT. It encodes CASSPGQNTEAFF.

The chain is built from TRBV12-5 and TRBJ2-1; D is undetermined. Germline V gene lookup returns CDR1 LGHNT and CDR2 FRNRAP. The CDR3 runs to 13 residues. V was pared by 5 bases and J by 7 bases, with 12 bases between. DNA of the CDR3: TGTGCTAGTGGTCCAATGGGCCTGAATGAGCAGTTCTTC. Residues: CASGPMGLNEQFF.

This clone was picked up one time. CDR3: CASSSGQPQHF. As DNA, the CDR3 is TGTGCCAGCAGTTCAGGGCAGCCCCAGCATTTT. The rearrangement uses TRBV28 and TRBJ1-5, with D possibly TRBD1 on 5 matching bases. The V and J ends lost 4 bases and 7 bases respectively, with 5 bases between them. Germline CDR1 is MDHEN and CDR2 is SYDVKM. The CDR3 is 11 amino acids.

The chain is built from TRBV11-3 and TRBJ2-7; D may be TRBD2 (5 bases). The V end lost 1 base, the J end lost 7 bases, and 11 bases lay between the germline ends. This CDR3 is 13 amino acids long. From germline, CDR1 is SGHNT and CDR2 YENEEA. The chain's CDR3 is CASSLVGVGEQYF. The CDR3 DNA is TGTGCCAGCAGCTTAGTCGGGGTTGGGGAGCAGTACTTC. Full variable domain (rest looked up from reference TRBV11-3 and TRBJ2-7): EAGVVQSPRYKIIEKKQPVAFWCNPISGHNTLYWYLQNLGQGPELLIRYENEEAVDDSQLPKDRFSAERLKGVDSTLKIQPAELGDSAVYLCASSLVGVGEQYFGPGTRLTVT.

CDR3 nucleotide sequence: TGTGCCAGCAGCTTAAAAAGTTTTGGGACAGCCTTGGACGGGCGAGCCGGGGAGCTGTTTTTT. Translation: CASSLKSFGTALDGRAGELFF. This rearrangement joins TRBV7-3 to TRBJ2-2, with TRBD1 matching over 7 bases. Germline V CDR1 and CDR2: SGHTA, FQGTGA. Trimming removed 1 base from V and 6 bases from J; junction bases left unmatched: 23. CDR3 length: 21 residues.

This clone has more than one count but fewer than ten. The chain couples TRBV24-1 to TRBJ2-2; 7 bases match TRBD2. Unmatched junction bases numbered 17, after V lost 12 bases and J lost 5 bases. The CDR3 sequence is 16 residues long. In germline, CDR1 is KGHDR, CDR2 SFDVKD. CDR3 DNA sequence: TGTGCCGCCGGCAGGGCTAGCGGCCGACGTACCGGGGAGCTGTTTTTT. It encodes CAAGRASGRRTGELFF.

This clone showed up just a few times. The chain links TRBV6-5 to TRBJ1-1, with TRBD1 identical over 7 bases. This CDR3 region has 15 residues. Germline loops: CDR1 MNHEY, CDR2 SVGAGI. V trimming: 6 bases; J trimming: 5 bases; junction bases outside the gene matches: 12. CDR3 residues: CASSPERGRGTEAFF. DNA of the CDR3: TGTGCCAGCAGCCCAGAGAGGGGGCGAGGTACTGAAGCTTTCTTT.

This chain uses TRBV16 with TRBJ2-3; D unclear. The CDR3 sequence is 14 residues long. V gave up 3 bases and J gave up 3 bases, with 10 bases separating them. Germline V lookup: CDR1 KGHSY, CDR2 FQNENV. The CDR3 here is CASSQTGLTDTQYF. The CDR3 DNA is TGTGCCAGCAGCCAGACGGGTCTTACAGATACGCAGTATTTT.

The DNA for the CDR3 is TGTGCCACCAGCCGATCCGGAGGGACCCTTAGCACAGATACGCAGTATTTT. Its translation: CATSRSGGTLSTDTQYF. The rearrangement joins TRBV15 to TRBJ2-3; maybe TRBD2 (6 bases). Germline V gene sequence: CDR1 LNHNV, CDR2 YYDKDF (reference sequence). Trimming removed 5 bases at V and 0 bases at J, with 18 bases between. This CDR3 region has 17 residues.

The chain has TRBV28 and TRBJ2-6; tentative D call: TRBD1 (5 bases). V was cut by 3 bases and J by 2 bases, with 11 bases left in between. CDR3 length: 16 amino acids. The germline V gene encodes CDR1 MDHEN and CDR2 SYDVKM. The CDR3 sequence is CASSLPQGTGANVLTF. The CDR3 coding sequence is TGTGCCAGCAGTTTGCCGCAGGGCACTGGGGCCAACGTCCTGACTTTC.

CDR3 nucleotides: TGTGCCAGCAGTTCTACGTGGGGCGGTGACTATGGCTACACCTTC. It codes for CASSSTWGGDYGYTF. J is TRBJ1-2 and V is TRBV11-3; D might be TRBD1 (5 bases). Trimming took 6 bases from V and 3 from J, leaving 17 bases between them. The CDR3 has 15 amino acids. The germline gives CDR1 SGHNT, CDR2 YENEEA. The full variable domain, rest sourced from reference TRBV11-3 and TRBJ1-2, is EAGVVQSPRYKIIEKKQPVAFWCNPISGHNTLYWYLQNLGQGPELLIRYENEEAVDDSQLPKDRFSAERLKGVDSTLKIQPAELGDSAVYLCASSSTWGGDYGYTFGSGTRLTVV.

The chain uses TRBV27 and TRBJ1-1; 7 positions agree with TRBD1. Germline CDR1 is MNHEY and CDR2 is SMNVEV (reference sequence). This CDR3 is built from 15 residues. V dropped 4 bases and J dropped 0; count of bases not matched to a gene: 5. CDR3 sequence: CASSYRGPMNTEAFF. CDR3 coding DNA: TGTGCCAGCAGTTACAGGGGACCAATGAACACTGAAGCTTTCTTT.

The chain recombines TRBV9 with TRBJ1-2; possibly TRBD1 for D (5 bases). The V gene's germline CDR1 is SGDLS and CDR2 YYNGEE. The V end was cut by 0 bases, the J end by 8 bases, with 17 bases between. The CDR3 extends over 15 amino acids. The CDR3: CASSVATPRGGGYTF. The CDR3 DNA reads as TGTGCCAGCAGCGTAGCGACTCCAAGGGGAGGGGGCTACACCTTC.

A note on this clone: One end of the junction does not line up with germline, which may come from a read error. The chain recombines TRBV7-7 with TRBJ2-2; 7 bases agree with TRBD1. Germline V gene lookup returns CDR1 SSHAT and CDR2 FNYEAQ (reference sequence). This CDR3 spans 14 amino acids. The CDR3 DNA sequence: TGTGCTAGCAGCCGACAGGGAGACACCGGGGAGCTGTTTTTT. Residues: CASSRQGDTGELFF.